This T cell receptor beta chain was sequenced during a study of blood T cell repertoires in COVID-19. Study-wide context: Collection of acute and convalescent COVID-19 samples took place in the United States, Italy and Spain. Nucleic acid was either cDNA or gDNA, and it came from T cells, B-cell-depleted T cells, or PBMCs.

V lost 7 bases, J lost 1 base, and 13 bases lay in between. The CDR3 extends over 14 amino acids. The V gene's germline CDR1 is MNHNS and CDR2 SASEGT. Original methodology: Nucleated cell number was recorded as an estimate derived from reference gene primer amplification. Profiling relied on immunoSEQ multiplex PCR, and the TCRdb table lists in-frame clones only, not all of them. D and trimming were read from the DNA, whereas the V and J calls and clone size are those reported in that table. Of fewer than 150,000 clones in the sample, 85% are singletons; the top ten hold 10% to 15%. The genes are TRBV6-1 and TRBJ1-1; no definite D call. Sequencing was done on a sample of peripheral blood. The clonotype comes from a human donor in a cohort sampled during active COVID-19. The CDR3, as DNA: TGTGCCAGCACCTACCCCGAGGGGAACACTGAAGCTTTCTTT. It specifies CASTYPEGNTEAFF.